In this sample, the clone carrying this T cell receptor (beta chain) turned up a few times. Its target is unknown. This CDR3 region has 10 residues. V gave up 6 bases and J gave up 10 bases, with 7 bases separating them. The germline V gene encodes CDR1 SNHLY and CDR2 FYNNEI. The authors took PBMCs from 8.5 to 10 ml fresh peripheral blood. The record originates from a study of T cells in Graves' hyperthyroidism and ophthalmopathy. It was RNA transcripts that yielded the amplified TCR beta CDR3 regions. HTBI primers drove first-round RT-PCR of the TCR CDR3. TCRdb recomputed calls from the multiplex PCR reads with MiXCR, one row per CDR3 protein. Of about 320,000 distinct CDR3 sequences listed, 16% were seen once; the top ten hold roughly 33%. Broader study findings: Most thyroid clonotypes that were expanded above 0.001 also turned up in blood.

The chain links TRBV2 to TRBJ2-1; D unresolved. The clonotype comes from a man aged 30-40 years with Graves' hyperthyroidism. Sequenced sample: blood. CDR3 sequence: CASRAQEQFF. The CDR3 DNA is TGTGCCAGCAGGGCCCAGGAGCAGTTCTTC.